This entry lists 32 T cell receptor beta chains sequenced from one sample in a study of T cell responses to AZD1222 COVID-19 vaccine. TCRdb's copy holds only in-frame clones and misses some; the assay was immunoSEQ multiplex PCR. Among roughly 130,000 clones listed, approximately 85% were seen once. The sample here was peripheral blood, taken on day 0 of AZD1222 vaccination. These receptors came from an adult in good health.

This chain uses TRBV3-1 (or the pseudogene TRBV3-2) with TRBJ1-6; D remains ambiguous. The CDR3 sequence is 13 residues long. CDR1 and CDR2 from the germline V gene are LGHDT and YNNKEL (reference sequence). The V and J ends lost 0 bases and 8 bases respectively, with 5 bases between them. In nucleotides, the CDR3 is TGTGCCAGCAGCCAAGACGAATATTCACCCCTCCACTTT. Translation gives CASSQDEYSPLHF.

DNA of the CDR3: TGTGCCAGCAGCTTAGGTCCAGCGGGAAATAGTGAGCAGTTCTTC. It encodes CASSLGPAGNSEQFF. This sequence joins TRBV7-2 and TRBJ2-1; 7 bases match TRBD2. The length of the CDR3 is 15 residues. Germline V lookup: CDR1 SGHTA, CDR2 FQGNSA. After removal of 1 base from V and 9 bases from J, the junction contained 9 bases not matched to a gene. Full variable domain (remainder filled in from reference TRBV7-2 and TRBJ2-1): GAGVSQSPSNKVTEKGKDVELRCDPISGHTALYWYRQSLGQGLEFLIYFQGNSAPDKSGLPSDRFSAERTGGSVSTLTIQRTQQEDSAVYLCASSLGPAGNSEQFFGPGTRLTVL.

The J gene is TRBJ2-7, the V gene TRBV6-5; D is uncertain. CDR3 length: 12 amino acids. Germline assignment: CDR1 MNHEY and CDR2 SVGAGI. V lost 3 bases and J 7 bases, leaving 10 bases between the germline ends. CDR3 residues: CASSYTIGEQYF. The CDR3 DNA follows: TGTGCCAGCAGTTATACTATTGGGGAGCAGTACTTC.

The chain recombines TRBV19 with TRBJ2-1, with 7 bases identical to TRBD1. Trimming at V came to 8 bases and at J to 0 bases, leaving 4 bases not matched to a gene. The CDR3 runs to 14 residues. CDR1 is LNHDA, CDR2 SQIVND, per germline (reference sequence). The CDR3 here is CASCRGSSYNEQFF. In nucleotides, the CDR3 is TGTGCCAGTTGCAGGGGGTCCTCCTACAATGAGCAGTTCTTC.

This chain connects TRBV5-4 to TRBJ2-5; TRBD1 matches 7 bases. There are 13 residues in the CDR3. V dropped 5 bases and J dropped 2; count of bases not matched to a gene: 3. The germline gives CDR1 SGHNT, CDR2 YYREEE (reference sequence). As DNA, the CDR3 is TGTGCCAGCAGTCGGACAGGACAAGAGACCCAGTACTTC. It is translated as CASSRTGQETQYF.

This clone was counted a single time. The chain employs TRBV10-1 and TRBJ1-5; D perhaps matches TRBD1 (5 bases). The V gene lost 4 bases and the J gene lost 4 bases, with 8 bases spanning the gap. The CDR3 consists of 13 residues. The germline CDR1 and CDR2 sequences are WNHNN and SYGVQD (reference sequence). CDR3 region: CASSGQGNQPQHF. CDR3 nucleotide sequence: TGCGCCAGCAGTGGGCAGGGAAATCAGCCCCAGCATTTT.

Written as DNA, the CDR3 is TGTGCCAGCAGTCCCGGACAGACCTATAGCAATCAGCCCCAGCATTTT. This sequence encodes CASSPGQTYSNQPQHF. The chain couples TRBV2 to TRBJ1-5, with TRBD1 as a possible D gene (6 bases). Germline values: CDR1 SNHLY, CDR2 FYNNEI. The CDR3 has 16 amino acids. Trimming removed 5 bases from V and 0 bases from J, with 14 bases in between.

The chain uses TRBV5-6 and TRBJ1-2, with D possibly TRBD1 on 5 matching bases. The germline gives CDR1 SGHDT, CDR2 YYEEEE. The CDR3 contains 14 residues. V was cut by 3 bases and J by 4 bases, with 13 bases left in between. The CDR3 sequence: CASSSRGVGYGYTF. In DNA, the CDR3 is TGTGCCAGCAGCTCCCGAGGGGTTGGCTATGGCTACACCTTC.

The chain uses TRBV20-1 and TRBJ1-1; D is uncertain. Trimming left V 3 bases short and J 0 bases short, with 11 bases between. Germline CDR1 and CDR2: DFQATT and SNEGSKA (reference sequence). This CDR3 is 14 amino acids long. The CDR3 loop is CSASGIPLNTEAFF. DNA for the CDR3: TGCAGTGCTAGTGGGATACCCTTGAACACTGAAGCTTTCTTT.

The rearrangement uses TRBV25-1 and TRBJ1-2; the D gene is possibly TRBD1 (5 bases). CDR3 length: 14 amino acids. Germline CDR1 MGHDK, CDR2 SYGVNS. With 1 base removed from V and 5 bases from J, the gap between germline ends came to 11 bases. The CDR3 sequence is CASSESAGFYGYTF. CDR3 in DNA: TGTGCCAGCAGTGAATCGGCAGGGTTTTATGGCTACACCTTC.

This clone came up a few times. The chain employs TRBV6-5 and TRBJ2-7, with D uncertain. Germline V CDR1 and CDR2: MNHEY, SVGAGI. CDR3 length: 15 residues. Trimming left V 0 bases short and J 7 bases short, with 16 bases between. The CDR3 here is CASSYSPGGPREQYF. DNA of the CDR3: TGTGCCAGCAGTTACTCGCCAGGCGGCCCACGAGAGCAGTACTTC.

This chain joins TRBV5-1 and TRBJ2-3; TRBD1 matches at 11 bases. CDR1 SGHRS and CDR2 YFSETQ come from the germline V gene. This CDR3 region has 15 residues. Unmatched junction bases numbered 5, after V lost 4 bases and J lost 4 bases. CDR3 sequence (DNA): TGCGCCAGCAGCACCGGACAGGGGGCTGCAGATACGCAGTATTTT. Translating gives CASSTGQGAADTQYF.

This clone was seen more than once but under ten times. CDR3 amino acids: CATEQDRGKETQYF. CDR3 in DNA: TGTGCCACCGAGCAGGACAGGGGGAAAGAGACCCAGTACTTC. This chain joins TRBV28 and TRBJ2-5; TRBD1 agrees at 10 bases. Per the germline V gene, CDR1 is MDHEN and CDR2 is SYDVKM. The CDR3 length is 14 residues. The J segment lost 3 bases and the V segment lost 10 bases, leaving 8 bases of the junction unmatched.

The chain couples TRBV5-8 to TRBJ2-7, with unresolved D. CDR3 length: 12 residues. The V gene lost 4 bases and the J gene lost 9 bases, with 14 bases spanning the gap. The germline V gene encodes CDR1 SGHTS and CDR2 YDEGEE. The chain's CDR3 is CASSARSNLQYF. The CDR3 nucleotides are TGTGCCAGCAGCGCACGCAGCAATCTGCAGTACTTC.

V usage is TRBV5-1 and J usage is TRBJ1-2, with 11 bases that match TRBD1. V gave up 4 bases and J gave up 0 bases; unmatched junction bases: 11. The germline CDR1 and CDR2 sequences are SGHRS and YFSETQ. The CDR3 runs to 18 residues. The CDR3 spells CASSRTGTGGPSNYGYTF. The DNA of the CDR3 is TGCGCCAGCAGCAGAACCGGGACAGGGGGACCATCTAACTATGGCTACACCTTC.

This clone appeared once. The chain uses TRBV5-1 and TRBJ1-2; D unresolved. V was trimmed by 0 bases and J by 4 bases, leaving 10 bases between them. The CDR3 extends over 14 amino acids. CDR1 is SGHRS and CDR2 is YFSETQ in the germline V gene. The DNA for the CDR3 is TGCGCCAGCAGCTTGGCAGAATCCCGCTATGGCTACACCTTC. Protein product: CASSLAESRYGYTF.

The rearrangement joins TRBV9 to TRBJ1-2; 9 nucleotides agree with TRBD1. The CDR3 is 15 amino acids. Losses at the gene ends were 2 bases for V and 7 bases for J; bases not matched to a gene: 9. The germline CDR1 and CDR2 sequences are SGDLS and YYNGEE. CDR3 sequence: CASSVGMGQGFGYTF. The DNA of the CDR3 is TGTGCCAGCAGCGTCGGGATGGGACAGGGATTTGGCTACACCTTC.

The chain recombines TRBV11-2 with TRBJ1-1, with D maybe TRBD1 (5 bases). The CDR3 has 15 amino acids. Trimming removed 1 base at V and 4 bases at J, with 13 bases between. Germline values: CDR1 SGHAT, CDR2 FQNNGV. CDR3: CASSLGTQGSTEAFF. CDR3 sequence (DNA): TGTGCCAGCAGCTTAGGTACCCAGGGTTCCACTGAAGCTTTCTTT.

The chain's CDR3 is CASSHRADPYEQYF. The CDR3, as DNA: TGTGCCAGCAGCCACCGGGCCGACCCCTACGAGCAGTACTTC. This chain uses TRBV21-1 with TRBJ2-7. TRBV21-1 is marked as a pseudogene. The CDR3 runs to 14 residues.

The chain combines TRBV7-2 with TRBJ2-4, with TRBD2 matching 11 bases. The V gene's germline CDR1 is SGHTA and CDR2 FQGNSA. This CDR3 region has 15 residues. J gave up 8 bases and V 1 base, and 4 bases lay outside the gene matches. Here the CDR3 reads CASSLEASGRHIQYF. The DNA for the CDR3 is TGTGCCAGCAGCTTAGAGGCTAGCGGGAGGCACATTCAGTACTTC.

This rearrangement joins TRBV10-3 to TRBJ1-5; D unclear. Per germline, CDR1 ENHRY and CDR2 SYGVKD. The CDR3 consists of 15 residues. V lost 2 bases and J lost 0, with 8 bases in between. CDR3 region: CAISEDKYSNQPQHF. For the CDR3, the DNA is TGTGCCATCAGTGAGGACAAATATAGCAATCAGCCCCAGCATTTT.

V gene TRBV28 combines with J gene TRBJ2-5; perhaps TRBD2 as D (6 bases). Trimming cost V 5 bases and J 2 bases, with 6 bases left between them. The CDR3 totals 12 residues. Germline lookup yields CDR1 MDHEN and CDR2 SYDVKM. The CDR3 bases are TGTGCCAGCAGTGGGGGGCAAGAGACCCAGTACTTC. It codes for CASSGGQETQYF.

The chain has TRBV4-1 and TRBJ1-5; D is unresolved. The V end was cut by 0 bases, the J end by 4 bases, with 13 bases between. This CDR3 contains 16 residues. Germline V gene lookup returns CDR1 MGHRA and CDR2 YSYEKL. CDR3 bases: TGCGCCAGCAGCCAAGAATCGAGGACCCCAAATCAGCCCCAGCATTTT. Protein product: CASSQESRTPNQPQHF.

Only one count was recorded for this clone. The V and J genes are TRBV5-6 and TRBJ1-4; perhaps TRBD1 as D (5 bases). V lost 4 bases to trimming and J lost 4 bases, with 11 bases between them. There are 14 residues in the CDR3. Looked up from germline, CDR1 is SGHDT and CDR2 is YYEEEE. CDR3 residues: CASSDSLFNEKLFF. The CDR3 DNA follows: TGTGCCAGCAGCGACAGCCTATTTAATGAAAAACTGTTTTTT.

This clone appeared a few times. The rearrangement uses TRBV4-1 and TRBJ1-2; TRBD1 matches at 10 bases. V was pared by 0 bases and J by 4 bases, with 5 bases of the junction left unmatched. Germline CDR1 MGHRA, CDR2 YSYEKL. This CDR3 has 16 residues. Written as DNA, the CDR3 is TGCGCCAGCAGCCAAGAGGGACAGGGGTTCCTCTATGGCTACACCTTC. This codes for CASSQEGQGFLYGYTF.

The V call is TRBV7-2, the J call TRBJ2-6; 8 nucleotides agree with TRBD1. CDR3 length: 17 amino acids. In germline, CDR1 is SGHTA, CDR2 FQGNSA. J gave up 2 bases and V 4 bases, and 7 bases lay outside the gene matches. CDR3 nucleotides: TGTGCCAGCAGCTCACAGGGGGGTAGGGCTGGGGCCAACGTCCTGACTTTC. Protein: CASSSQGGRAGANVLTF.

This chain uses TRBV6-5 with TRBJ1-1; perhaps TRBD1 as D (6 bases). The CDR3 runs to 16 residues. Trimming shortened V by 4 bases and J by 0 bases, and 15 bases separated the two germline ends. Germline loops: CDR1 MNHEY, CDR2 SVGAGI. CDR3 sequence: CASSSSPTGVNTEAFF. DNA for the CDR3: TGTGCCAGCAGTTCCTCCCCGACAGGAGTGAACACTGAAGCTTTCTTT.

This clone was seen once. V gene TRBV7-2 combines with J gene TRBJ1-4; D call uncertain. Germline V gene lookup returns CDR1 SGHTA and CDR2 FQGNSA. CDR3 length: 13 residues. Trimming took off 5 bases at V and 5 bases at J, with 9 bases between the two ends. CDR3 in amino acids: CASSPPRNEKLFF. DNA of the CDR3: TGTGCCAGCAGCCCCCCCCGGAATGAAAAACTGTTTTTT. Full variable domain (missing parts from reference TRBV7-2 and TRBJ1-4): GAGVSQSPSNKVTEKGKDVELRCDPISGHTALYWYRQSLGQGLEFLIYFQGNSAPDKSGLPSDRFSAERTGGSVSTLTIQRTQQEDSAVYLCASSPPRNEKLFFGSGTQLSVL.

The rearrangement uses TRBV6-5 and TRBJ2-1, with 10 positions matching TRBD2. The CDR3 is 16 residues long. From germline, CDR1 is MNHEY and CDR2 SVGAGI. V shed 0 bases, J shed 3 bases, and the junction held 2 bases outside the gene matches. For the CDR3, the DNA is TGTGCCAGCAGTTACTCTTCTAGCGGGAGCTACAATGAGCAGTTCTTC. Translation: CASSYSSSGSYNEQFF.

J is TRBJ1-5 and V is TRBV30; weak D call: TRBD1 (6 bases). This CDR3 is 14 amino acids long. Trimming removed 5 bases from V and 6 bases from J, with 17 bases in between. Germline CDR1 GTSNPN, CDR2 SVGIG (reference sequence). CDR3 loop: CAWEGGGLGQPQHF. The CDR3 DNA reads TGTGCCTGGGAGGGTGGGGGGCTCGGTCAGCCCCAGCATTTT.

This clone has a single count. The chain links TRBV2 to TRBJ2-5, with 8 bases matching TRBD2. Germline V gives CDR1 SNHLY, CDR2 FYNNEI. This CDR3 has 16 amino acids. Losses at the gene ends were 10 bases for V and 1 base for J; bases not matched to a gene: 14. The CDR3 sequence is CATKPRVAGLQETQYF. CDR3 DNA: TGTGCCACTAAACCGAGGGTAGCGGGACTCCAAGAGACCCAGTACTTC.

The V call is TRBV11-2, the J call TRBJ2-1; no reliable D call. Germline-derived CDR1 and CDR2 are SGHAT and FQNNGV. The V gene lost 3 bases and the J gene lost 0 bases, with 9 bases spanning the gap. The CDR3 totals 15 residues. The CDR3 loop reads CASSFAASSYNEQFF. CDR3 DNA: TGTGCCAGCAGCTTCGCGGCGAGCTCCTACAATGAGCAGTTCTTC.